This TCR beta chain is from a study of blood T cell repertoires in COVID-19. Study information: Spain, Italy and the United States supplied samples that represented acute and convalescent COVID-19. T cells, B-cell-depleted T cells, or PBMCs provided the cDNA or gDNA that served as material.

Germline CDR1 reads SGHRS; CDR2 reads YFSETQ. J was trimmed by 1 base and V by 4 bases; bases with no gene match: 6. This CDR3 region has 15 residues. Measured with immunoSEQ multiplex PCR; TCRdb has only the in-frame clones, and not every one. The sample gives 250,000 to 350,000 clones, about 90% of which show up once; around 2.2% is in the top ten. This clonotype was sampled from a woman aged 45-59 years who had recovered from COVID-19. The genes are TRBV5-1 and TRBJ1-1; TRBD1 matches at 8 bases. The sequencing sample was made of peripheral blood. The CDR3 sequence is CASSELGQGNTEAFF. The CDR3 DNA follows: TGCGCCAGCAGCGAGCTCGGACAGGGGAACACTGAAGCTTTCTTT.